A selection of T cell receptor beta chains follows, all from one sample in a study of molecular identifiers for immune sequencing clone quantification. TCRdb re-analysed the PCR reads in MiXCR, keeping a single row per CDR3 protein. The sample includes about 630,000 distinct CDR3 sequences, 25% of them seen just once. Sequencing was performed on naive CD8+ T cells from blood, with Jurkat cell RNA spiked in. These receptors all stem from a human donor in good health. Some libraries in this study had Jurkat cell RNA spiked in. Both conserved end residues are part of each CDR3. Clone size appears in some rows only: once, few, many, or a class for an expanded clone.

size	V	J	CDR3
many	TRBV19	TRBJ2-3	CASSPRTLESSDTQYF
many	TRBV6-1	TRBJ1-1	CASSEVAGMNTEAFF
.	TRBV27	TRBJ1-5	CASSLGATQPQHF
few	TRBV9	TRBJ2-1	CASSLGLAGVLEQFF
few	TRBV10-3	TRBJ2-2	CAISGTGEKGRHTGELFF
few	TRBV19	TRBJ2-2	CASSPGLASGGELFF
many	TRBV23-1	TRBJ1-5	CASSQFLQGCNQPQHF
.	TRBV19	TRBJ1-1	CVSSHLGRDPKPLEAFF
many	TRBV30	TRBJ1-5	CAWSVLGFGQPQHF
many	TRBV20-1	TRBJ2-3	CSASLPDTQYF
many	TRBV28	TRBJ1-5	CASSPRGTIVQPQHF
.	TRBV19	TRBJ1-5	CASSIAWGGHNQPQHF
.	TRBV12-3/TRBV12-4	TRBJ2-7	CASSSSGGTYEQYF
many	TRBV28	TRBJ1-1	CASSHYMNTEAFF
few	TRBV4-3	TRBJ2-7	CASSQDKTSGYEQYF
.	TRBV7-2	TRBJ2-5	CASSLARTGVLETQYF
many	TRBV20-1	TRBJ2-7	CSARETSSPPRPVYEQYF
few	TRBV11-2	TRBJ1-2	CASSPSGVYGYTF
.	TRBV11-2	TRBJ2-7	CASSFPLASEQYF
.	TRBV7-9	TRBJ2-5	CAGSSGGEETQYF
many	TRBV4-3	TRBJ2-3	CASSQDLVTQYF
many	TRBV4-3	TRBJ2-7	CASSQDRYGDSYEQYF
many	TRBV6-6	TRBJ2-3	CAIGTDTQYF
few	TRBV28	TRBJ1-1	CASSDPGVTEAFF
many	TRBV12-3/TRBV12-4	TRBJ2-1	CASSSSGQFNEQFF
.	TRBV30	TRBJ2-1	CAWSEDDNEQFF
many	TRBV30	TRBJ2-7	CAWSVGTGGYEQYF
few	TRBV30	TRBJ2-1	CAWSVLAFSYNEQFF
.	TRBV20-1	TRBJ1-5	CSARDLREGINQPQHF
few	TRBV27	TRBJ2-7	CASSLLTGGWYEQYF
.	TRBV2	TRBJ2-1	CASSEGVASEQFF
.	TRBV4-1	TRBJ1-5	CASSREDRGYQPQHF
.	TRBV9	TRBJ2-2	CASSVEPSPGQGFTGELFF
many	TRBV7-2	TRBJ2-1	CASSVLSLEQFF
few	TRBV27	TRBJ2-1	CASSLRDRGNNEQFF
many	TRBV9	TRBJ2-3	CASSPEGSRTDTQYF
many	TRBV12-3/TRBV12-4	TRBJ1-2	CASSFKQPNYGYTF
.	TRBV23-1	TRBJ2-5	CASSQSRREGHKYQETQYF
few	TRBV5-6	TRBJ2-7	CASSLSYLAELPYEQYF
.	TRBV20-1	TRBJ2-7	CSATTMTSGAHEQYF
.	TRBV5-6	TRBJ2-7	CANSPAFEVRAQYF
few	TRBV6-2/TRBV6-3	TRBJ2-3	CASSPLAGLRTDTQYF
.	TRBV4-2	TRBJ2-1	CASSQEIAGGQIDERFF
many	TRBV4-3	TRBJ1-1	CASSQDSGETEAFF
many	TRBV20-1	TRBJ1-6	CSARDNSPLHF
many	TRBV30	TRBJ2-7	CAWSAHTYEQYF
many	TRBV28	TRBJ2-1	CASSPGTIDEQFF
.	TRBV11-2	TRBJ2-4	CASSFDADGGNIQYF
.	TRBV12-3/TRBV12-4	TRBJ2-1	CAGSLSNEQFF